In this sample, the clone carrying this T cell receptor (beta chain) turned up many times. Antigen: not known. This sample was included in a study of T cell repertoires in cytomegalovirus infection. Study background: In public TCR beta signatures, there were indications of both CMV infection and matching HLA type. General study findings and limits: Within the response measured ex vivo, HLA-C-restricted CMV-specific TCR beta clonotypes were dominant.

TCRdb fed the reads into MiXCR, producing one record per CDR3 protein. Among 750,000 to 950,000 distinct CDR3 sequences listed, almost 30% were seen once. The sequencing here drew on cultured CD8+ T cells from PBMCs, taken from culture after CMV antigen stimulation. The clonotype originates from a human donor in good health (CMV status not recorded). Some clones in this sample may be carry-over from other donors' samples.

Here the CDR3 reads CASSPGRGYGYGYTF. The CDR3 bases are TGTGCCAGCAGCCCCGGTCGGGGGTACGGCTATGGCTACACCTTC. The rearrangement uses TRBV7-6 and TRBJ1-2; TRBD1 is a possible D gene (5 bases). Germline V lookup: CDR1 SGHVS, CDR2 FNYEAQ. The length of the CDR3 is 15 residues. The germline V and J ends were trimmed by 5 bases and 4 bases, with 17 bases remaining between them.